This T cell receptor (beta chain) was found in a study of CD8 T cells in ankylosing spondylitis. General study findings and limits: It appeared that ankylosing spondylitis blood was characterized by a TCR beta motif of fewer than 10 highly homologous variants. Disease-linked clones, CD8+, were relatively rare in peripheral blood. Disease-associated clones were reportedly significantly overrepresented in matched ankylosing spondylitis synovial fluid.

Regarding this clonotype: Its antigen is not known.

A quantitative 5'-RACE method, one with molecular barcodes, was used to make TCR beta libraries. TCRdb reprocessed the 5' RACE reads with MiXCR, giving one entry per CDR3 protein. The repertoire holds more than 300,000 distinct CDR3 sequences, with under 8.5% as singletons. The sequenced sample consisted of blood, either unsorted or a sorted T cell fraction (not recorded which). This clonotype was obtained from a male donor with ankylosing spondylitis.

The DNA for the CDR3 is TGTGCCAGCAAGCGTGAAACTCAGAACACCGGGGAGCTGTTTTTT. Translated, it gives CASKRETQNTGELFF. V gene TRBV2 combines with J gene TRBJ2-2; unclear D gene. The V and J ends lost 7 bases and 1 base respectively, with 13 bases between them. This CDR3 is built from 15 residues. Germline V gene data show CDR1 as SNHLY and CDR2 as FYNNEI.